This T cell receptor (beta chain) emerged from a study of blood T cell repertoires in COVID-19. Study-level information: From T cells, B-cell-depleted T cells, or PBMCs came the material, which was cDNA or gDNA.

Germline V gives CDR1 SGHNT, CDR2 YENEEA. The CDR3 contains 14 residues. V lost 0 bases and J lost 2, with 5 bases in between. One Seattle source followed patients from active infection through their disease course. The authors' processing: Estimates of nucleated cell counts were drawn from the amplification of reference gene primers. This table comes from immunoSEQ multiplex PCR, and its TCRdb copy is limited to in-frame clones, with some not included. The V and J calls and clone size were taken over from that table, and D and trimming were inferred from the DNA. This table has more than 200,000 clones, 85% to 90% appearing once.

The source material was peripheral blood. The receptor was derived from a man in his thirties or forties with COVID-19, enrolled during active disease. The chain carries TRBV11-3 and TRBJ2-1; D ambiguous. The CDR3 region is CASSLDGPYNEQFF. The CDR3 DNA reads TGTGCCAGCAGCTTAGACGGTCCCTACAATGAGCAGTTCTTC.